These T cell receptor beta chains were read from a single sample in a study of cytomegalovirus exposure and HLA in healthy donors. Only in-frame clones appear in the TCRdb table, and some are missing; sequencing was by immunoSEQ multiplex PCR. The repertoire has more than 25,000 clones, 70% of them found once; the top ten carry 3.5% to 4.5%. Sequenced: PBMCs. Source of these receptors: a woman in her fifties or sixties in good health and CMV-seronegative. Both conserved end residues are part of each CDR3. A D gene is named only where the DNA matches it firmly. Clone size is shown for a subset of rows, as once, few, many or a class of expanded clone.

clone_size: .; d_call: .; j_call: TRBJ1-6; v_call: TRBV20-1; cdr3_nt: TGCAGTGCTAGACGGGATTCACCCCTCCACTTT; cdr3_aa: CSARRDSPLHF
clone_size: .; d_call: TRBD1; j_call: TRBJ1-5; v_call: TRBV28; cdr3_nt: TGTGCCAGCAGTTTGACAGGGGCCTTCTATCAGCCCCAGCATTTT; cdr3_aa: CASSLTGAFYQPQHF
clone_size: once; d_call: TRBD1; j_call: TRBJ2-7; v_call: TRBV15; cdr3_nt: TGTGCCACCAGCAGTGACAGGGGGGTATTCTACGAGCAGTACTTC; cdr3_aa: CATSSDRGVFYEQYF
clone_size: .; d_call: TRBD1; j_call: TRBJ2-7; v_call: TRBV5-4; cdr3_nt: TGTGCCAGCAGTGGTGGTGGGACAGGGGTTTACGAGCAGTACTTC; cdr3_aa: CASSGGGTGVYEQYF
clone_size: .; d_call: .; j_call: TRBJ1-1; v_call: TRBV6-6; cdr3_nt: TGTGCCAGCAGTTACCGGGAGTCTGAAGCTTTCTTT; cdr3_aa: CASSYRESEAFF
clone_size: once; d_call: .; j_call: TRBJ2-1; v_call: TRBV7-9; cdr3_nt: TGTGCCAGCAGCTCAGGGACTCACTACAATGAGCAGTTCTTC; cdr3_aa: CASSSGTHYNEQFF
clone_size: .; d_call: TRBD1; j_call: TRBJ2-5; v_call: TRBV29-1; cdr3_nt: TGCAGCGCCTGGGGGACAGAAGAGACCCAGTACTTC; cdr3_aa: CSAWGTEETQYF
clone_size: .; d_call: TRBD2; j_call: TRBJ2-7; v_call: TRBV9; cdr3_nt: TGTGCCAGCAGCGTAGGGGCTAGCGGGGGGTTGGCCTACGAGCAGTACTTC; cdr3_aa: CASSVGASGGLAYEQYF
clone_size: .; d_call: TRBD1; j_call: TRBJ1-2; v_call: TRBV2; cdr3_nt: TGTGCCAGCAGTCGACAGGGGGCGGTTGGCTACACCTTC; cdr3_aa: CASSRQGAVGYTF
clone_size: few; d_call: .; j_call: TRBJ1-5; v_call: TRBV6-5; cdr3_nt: TGTGCCAGCAGTATGACAGGCAATCAGCCCCAGCATTTT; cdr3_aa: CASSMTGNQPQHF
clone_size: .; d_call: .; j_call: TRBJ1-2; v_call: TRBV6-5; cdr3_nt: TGTGCCAGCAGCGAGAATCAGGGTACCGGCTACACCTTC; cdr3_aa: CASSENQGTGYTF
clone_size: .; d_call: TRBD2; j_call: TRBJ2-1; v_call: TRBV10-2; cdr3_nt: TGCGCCAGCAGTGAGAGTAGCGGGTCCTACAATGAGCAGTTCTTC; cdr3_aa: CASSESSGSYNEQFF
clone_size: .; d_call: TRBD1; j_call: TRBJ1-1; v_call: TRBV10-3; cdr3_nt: TGTGCCATCAACTCCCCGACAGGGGGCGCTTTCGGCACTGAAGCTTTCTTT; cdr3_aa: CAINSPTGGAFGTEAFF
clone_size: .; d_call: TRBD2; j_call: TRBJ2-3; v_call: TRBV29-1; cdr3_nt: TGCAGCGTTGGACTAGCGGCCTCCACAGATACGCAGTATTTT; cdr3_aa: CSVGLAASTDTQYF
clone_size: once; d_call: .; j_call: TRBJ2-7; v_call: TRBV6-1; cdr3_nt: TGTGCCAGCAGTGACCCCGGGATCAGCTACGAGCAGTACTTC; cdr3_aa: CASSDPGISYEQYF
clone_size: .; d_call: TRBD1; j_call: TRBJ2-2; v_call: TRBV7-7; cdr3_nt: TGTGCTAGCAGCCGGACAGGGGCCGGGGAGCTGTTTTTT; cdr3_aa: CASSRTGAGELFF
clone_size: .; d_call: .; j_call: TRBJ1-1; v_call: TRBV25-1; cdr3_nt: TGTGCCAGCAGTGAATTGGCATACACTGAAGCTTTCTTT; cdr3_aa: CASSELAYTEAFF
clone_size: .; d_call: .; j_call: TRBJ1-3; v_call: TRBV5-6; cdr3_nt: TGTGCCAGCAGCTTTAGTTCTGGAAACACCATATATTTT; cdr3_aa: CASSFSSGNTIYF
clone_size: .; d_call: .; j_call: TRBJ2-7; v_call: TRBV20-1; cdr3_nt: TGCTACTCCGGACTGACCTACGAGCAGTACTTC; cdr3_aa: CYSGLTYEQYF
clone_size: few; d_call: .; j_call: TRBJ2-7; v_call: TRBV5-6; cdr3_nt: TGTGCCAGCAGCCGCCGCACTTCGGTCTCCTACGAGCAGTACTTC; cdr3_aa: CASSRRTSVSYEQYF
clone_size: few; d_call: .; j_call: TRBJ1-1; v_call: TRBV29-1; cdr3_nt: TGCAGCGTTGAGGAGGGTAGGGACACTGAAGCTTTCTTT; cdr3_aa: CSVEEGRDTEAFF
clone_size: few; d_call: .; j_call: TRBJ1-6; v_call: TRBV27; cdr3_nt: TGTGCCAGCGTGGACGGAGGCTTCAATTCACCCCTCCACTTT; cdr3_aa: CASVDGGFNSPLHF
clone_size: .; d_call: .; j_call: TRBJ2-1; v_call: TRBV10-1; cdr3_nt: TGCGCCAGCAGCGCCGAGGCGGCGAGAAATGAGCAGTTCTTC; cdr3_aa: CASSAEAARNEQFF
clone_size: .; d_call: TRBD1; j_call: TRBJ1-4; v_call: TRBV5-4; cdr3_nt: TGTGCCAGCAGGCCCTGGGACAGCGAAAAACTGTTTTTT; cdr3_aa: CASRPWDSEKLFF
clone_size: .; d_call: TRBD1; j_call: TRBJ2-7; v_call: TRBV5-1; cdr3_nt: TGCGCCAGCAGCCCGGTGGGGGACAGCCGCGAGCAGTACTTC; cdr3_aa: CASSPVGDSREQYF
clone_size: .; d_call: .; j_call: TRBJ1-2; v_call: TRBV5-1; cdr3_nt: TGCGCCAGCAGCTCCCAAACGGGGGGAGATGGCTACACCTTC; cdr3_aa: CASSSQTGGDGYTF
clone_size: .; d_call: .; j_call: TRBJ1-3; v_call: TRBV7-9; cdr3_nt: TGTGCCAGCAGCCACGAAGCAGGGATTAGAAACACCATATATTTT; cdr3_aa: CASSHEAGIRNTIYF